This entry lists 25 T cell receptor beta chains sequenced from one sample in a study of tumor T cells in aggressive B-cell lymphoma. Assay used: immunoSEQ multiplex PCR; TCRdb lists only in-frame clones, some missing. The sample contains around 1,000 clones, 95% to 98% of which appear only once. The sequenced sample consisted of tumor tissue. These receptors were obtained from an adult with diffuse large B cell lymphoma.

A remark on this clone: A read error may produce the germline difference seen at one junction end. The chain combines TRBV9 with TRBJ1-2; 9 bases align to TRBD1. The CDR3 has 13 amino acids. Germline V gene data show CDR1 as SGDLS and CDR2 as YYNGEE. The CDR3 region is CASSPTYRDRASF. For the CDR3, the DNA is TGTGCCAGCAGCCCAACCTACCGGGACAGGGCTTCCTTC.

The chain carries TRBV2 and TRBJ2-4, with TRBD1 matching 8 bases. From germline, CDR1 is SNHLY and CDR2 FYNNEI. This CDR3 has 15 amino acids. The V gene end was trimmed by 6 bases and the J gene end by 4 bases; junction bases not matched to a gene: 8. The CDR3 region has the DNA TGTGCCAGCAGGGGCCTGGACAGGGCAAAAAACATTCAGTACTTC. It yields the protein CASRGLDRAKNIQYF. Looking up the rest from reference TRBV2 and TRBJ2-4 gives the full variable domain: EPEVTQTPSHQVTQMGQEVILRCVPISNHLYFYWYRQILGQKVEFLVSFYNNEISEKSEIFDDQFSVERPDGSNFTLKIRSTKLEDSAMYFCASRGLDRAKNIQYFGAGTRLSVL.

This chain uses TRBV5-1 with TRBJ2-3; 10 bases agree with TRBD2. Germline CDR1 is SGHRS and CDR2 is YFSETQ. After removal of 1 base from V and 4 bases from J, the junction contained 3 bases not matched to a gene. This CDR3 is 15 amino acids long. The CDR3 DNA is TGCGCCAGCAGCTTGATACTAGCGGGGTCAGATACGCAGTATTTT. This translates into CASSLILAGSDTQYF.

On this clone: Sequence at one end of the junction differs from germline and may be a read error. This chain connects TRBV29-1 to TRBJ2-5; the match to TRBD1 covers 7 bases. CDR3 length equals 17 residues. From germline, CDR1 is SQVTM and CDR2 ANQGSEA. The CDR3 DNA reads TGCAGCGTTGACGATCCAACTTTAGGGGGCGGATTAGAGACTCAGTACTTC. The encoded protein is CSVDDPTLGGGLETQYF.

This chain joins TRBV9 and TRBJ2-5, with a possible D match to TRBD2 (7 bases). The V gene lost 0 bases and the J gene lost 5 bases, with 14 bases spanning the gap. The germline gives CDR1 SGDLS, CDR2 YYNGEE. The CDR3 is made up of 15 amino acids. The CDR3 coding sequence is TGTGCCAGCAGCGTAGGTGGGGGGGCTCACGAGACCCAGTACTTC. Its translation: CASSVGGGAHETQYF.

Here the CDR3 reads CASRTGGVNEQYF. CDR3 nucleotide sequence: TGTGCCAGCAGAACAGGGGGCGTAAACGAGCAGTACTTC. The J gene is TRBJ2-7, the V gene TRBV27; the match to TRBD1 covers 9 bases. This CDR3 has 13 residues. The V segment lost 6 bases and the J segment 5 bases; nucleotides outside the gene matches: 5. The germline CDR1 and CDR2 sequences are MNHEY and SMNVEV (reference sequence).

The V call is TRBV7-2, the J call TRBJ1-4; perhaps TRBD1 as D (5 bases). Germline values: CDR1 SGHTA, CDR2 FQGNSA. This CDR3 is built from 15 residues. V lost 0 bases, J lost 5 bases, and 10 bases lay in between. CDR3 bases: TGTGCCAGCAGCTTAGCGGGGCAGTTAAATGAAAAACTGTTTTTT. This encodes CASSLAGQLNEKLFF.

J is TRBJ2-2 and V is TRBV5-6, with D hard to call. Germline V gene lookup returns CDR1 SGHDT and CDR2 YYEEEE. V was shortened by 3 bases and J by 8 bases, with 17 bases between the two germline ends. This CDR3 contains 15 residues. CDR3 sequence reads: CASSSPLKASGELFF. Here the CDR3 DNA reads TGTGCCAGCAGCTCCCCCCTCAAAGCGTCTGGGGAGCTGTTTTTT.

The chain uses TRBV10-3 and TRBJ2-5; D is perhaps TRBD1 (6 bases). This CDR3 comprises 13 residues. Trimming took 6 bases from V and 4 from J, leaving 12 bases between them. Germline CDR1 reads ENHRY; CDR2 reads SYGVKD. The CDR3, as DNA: TGTGCCATCAGCACACAGGGTCGAGAGACCCAGTACTTC. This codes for CAISTQGRETQYF.

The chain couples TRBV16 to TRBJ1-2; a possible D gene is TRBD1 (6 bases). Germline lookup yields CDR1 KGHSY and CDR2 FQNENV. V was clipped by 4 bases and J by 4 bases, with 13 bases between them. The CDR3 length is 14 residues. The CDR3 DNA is TGTGCCAGCAGCCTGTCTTGGGACACCTATGGCTACACCTTC. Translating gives CASSLSWDTYGYTF.

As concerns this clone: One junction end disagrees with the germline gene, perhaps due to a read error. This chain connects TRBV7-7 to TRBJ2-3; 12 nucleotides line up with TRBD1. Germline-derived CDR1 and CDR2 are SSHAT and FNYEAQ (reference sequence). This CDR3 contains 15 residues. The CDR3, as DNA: TGTGCTAGCAGCTCCGGGACAGGGGGCGAGTATACGCAGTATTTT. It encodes CASSSGTGGEYTQYF.

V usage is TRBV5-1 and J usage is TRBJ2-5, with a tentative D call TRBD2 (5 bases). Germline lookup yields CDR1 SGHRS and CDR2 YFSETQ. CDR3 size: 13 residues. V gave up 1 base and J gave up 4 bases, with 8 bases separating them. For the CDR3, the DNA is TGCGCCAGCAGCTTGTCGGGGTCAGAGACCCAGTACTTC. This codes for CASSLSGSETQYF.

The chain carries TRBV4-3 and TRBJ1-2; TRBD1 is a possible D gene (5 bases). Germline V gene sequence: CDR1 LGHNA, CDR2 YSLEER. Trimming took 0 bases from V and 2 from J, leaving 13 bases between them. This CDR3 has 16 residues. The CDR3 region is CASSQEGGGANYGYTF. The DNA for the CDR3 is TGCGCCAGCAGCCAAGAGGGGGGAGGTGCCAACTATGGCTACACCTTC.

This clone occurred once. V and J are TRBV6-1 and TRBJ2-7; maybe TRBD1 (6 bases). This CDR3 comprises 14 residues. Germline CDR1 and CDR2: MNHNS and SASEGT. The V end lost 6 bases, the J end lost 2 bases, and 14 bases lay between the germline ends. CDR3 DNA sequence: TGTGCCAGCAGCGAGAGACAGGACCCCTACGAGCAGTACTTC. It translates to CASSERQDPYEQYF.

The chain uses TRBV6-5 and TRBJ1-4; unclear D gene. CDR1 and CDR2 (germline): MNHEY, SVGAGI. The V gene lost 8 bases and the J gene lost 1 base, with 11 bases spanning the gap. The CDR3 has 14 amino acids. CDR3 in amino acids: CASGRVGTNEKLFF. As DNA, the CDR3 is TGTGCCAGCGGGAGGGTTGGAACTAATGAAAAACTGTTTTTT.

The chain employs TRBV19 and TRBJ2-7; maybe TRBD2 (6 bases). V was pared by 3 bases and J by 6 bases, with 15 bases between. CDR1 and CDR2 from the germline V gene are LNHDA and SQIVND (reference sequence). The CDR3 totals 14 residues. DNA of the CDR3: TGTGCCAGTAGTATCGGAGGGCTCTCGGGCGAGCAGTACTTC. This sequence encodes CASSIGGLSGEQYF.

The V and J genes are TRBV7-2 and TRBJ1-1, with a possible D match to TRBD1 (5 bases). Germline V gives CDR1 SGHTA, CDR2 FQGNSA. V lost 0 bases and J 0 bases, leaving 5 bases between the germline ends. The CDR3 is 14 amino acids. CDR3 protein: CASSLAGVNTEAFF. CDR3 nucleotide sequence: TGTGCCAGCAGCTTAGCAGGGGTGAACACTGAAGCTTTCTTT.

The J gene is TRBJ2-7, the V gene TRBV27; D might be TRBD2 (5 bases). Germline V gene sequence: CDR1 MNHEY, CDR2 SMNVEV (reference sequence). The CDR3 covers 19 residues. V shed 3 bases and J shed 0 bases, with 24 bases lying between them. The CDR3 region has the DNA TGTGCCAGCAGTTTCTTAAGGGCCGGACTTCAACCAAGCTCCTACGAGCAGTACTTC. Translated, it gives CASSFLRAGLQPSSYEQYF.

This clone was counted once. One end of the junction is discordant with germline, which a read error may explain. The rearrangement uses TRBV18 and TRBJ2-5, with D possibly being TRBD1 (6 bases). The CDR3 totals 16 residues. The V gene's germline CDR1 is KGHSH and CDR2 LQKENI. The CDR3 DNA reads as TGTGCCAGCTCGGTCCGGATGGGATCGGGACAAGAAACCCAGTACTTC. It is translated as CASSVRMGSGQETQYF.

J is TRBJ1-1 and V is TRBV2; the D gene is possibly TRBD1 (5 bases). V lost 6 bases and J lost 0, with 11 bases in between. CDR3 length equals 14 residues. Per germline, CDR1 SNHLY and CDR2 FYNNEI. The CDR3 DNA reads TGTGCCAGCAGACAACAGGACATGAACACTGAAGCTTTCTTT. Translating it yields CASRQQDMNTEAFF.

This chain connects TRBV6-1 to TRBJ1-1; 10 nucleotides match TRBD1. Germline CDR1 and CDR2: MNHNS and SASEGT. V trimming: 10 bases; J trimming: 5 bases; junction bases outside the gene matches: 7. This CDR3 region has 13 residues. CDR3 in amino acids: CAILTGGWTEAFF. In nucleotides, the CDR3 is TGTGCCATCCTGACAGGGGGCTGGACTGAAGCTTTCTTT.

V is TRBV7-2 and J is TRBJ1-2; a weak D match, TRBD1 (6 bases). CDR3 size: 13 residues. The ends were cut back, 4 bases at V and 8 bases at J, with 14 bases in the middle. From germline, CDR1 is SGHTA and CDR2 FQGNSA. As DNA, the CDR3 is TGTGCCAGCAGCTCAGCGGGGGCTGAGGGCTACACCTTC. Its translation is CASSSAGAEGYTF.

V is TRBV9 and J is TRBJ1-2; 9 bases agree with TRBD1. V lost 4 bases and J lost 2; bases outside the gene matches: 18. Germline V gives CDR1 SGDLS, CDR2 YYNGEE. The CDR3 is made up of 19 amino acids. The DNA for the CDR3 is TGTGCCAGCAGCCCCCGCCCTTTCAACTTCGGGACAGGGAACTATGGCTACACCTTC. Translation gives CASSPRPFNFGTGNYGYTF.

CDR3 protein: CASSPGTGDTEAFF. CDR3 sequence (DNA): TGTGCCAGCAGCCCCGGGACGGGGGACACTGAAGCTTTCTTT. The rearrangement links TRBV9 to TRBJ1-1, with D possibly being TRBD1 (5 bases). The ends were cut back, 4 bases at V and 3 bases at J, with 13 bases in the middle. CDR1 SGDLS and CDR2 YYNGEE come from the germline V gene. This CDR3 region has 14 residues.

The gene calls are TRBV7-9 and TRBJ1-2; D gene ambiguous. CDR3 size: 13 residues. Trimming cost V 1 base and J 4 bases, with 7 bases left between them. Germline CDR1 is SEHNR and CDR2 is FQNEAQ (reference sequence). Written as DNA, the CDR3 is TGTGCCAGCAGCTTAGTTGAGGGCTATGGCTACACCTTC. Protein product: CASSLVEGYGYTF.